Below, 18 T cell receptor beta chains from the same sample are listed, as sequenced in a study of OX40 agonist ivuxolimab in advanced cancers. The data were produced by immunoSEQ multiplex PCR, yet TCRdb's version contains in-frame clones alone and is incomplete. The sample gives roughly 92,000 clones, under 85% of which show up once; approximately 5% is in the top ten. The source was CD4+ or CD8+ T cells sorted from blood, collected in a trial of the OX40 agonist ivuxolimab. All receptors come from an adult with an advanced solid tumor such as melanoma, head and neck, liver or kidney cancer.

The J gene is TRBJ2-7, the V gene TRBV5-1; 9 nucleotides align to TRBD1. The CDR3 consists of 17 residues. V lost 4 bases, J lost 6 bases, and 17 bases stayed unmatched. The germline V gene encodes CDR1 SGHRS and CDR2 YFSETQ. The CDR3 DNA is TGCGCCAGCAGCAATCAACCCGGCGGGACAGGGACTTCCGAGCAGTACTTC. Translation: CASSNQPGGTGTSEQYF.

This clone was counted between two and nine times. This chain uses TRBV28 with TRBJ1-5, with D possibly TRBD1 on 5 matching bases. This CDR3 comprises 14 residues. Germline values: CDR1 MDHEN, CDR2 SYDVKM. With 6 bases removed from V and 1 base from J, the gap between germline ends came to 10 bases. The CDR3 DNA reads as TGTGCCAGCAGGATAGACAGAAGCAATCAGCCCCAGCATTTT. Encoded protein: CASRIDRSNQPQHF.

The rearrangement uses TRBV11-2 and TRBJ2-1; 9 bases line up with TRBD2. The CDR3 runs to 15 residues. V gave up 3 bases and J gave up 7 bases; unmatched junction bases: 7. Germline-derived CDR1 and CDR2 are SGHAT and FQNNGV. CDR3 coding DNA: TGTGCCAGCAGCTTGGGTGCGGGGGGGAATAATGAGCAGTTCTTC. Its translation is CASSLGAGGNNEQFF.

V usage is TRBV5-6 and J usage is TRBJ1-1; possible D gene TRBD1, 6 bases. The CDR3 contains 16 residues. Germline loops: CDR1 SGHDT, CDR2 YYEEEE. V lost 3 bases and J lost 5, with 20 bases in between. CDR3 region: CASSYRTRLRGTEAFF. The CDR3 bases are TGTGCCAGCAGCTACCGGACCCGGCTGAGGGGGACTGAAGCTTTCTTT.

This clone was counted a few times. The rearrangement links TRBV5-1 to TRBJ2-7; perhaps D is TRBD1 or TRBD2 (5 bases each). V dropped 4 bases and J dropped 1 base, with 15 bases sitting between them. Germline lookup yields CDR1 SGHRS and CDR2 YFSETQ. The CDR3 runs 15 residues. Here the CDR3 DNA reads TGCGCCAGCAGCGCTTCGGGACGGGCGTCCTACGAGCAGTACTTC. Protein product: CASSASGRASYEQYF.

The chain uses TRBV12-5 and TRBJ2-7; the D gene is possibly TRBD1 (6 bases). Per germline, CDR1 LGHNT and CDR2 FRNRAP. The CDR3 has 14 amino acids. Between the trimmed V and J ends, which lost 3 bases and 5 bases, there was a span of 14 bases. As DNA, the CDR3 is TGTGCTAGTGGTTTCCGGACAGAATCGCACGAGCAGTACTTC. Amino acids: CASGFRTESHEQYF.

The CDR3 DNA sequence: TGTGCCAGCAGCTTCCCCCTGGACACCATATATTTT. This sequence encodes CASSFPLDTIYF. The rearrangement uses TRBV7-9 and TRBJ1-3; D is unresolved. V dropped 3 bases and J dropped 8 bases, with 8 bases sitting between them. Germline CDR1 is SEHNR and CDR2 is FQNEAQ (reference sequence). This CDR3 has 12 amino acids.

In this sample, this clone turned up a few times. V gene TRBV5-1 combines with J gene TRBJ2-7; perhaps TRBD1 as D (6 bases). V lost 4 bases to trimming and J lost 5 bases, with 19 bases between them. Germline-derived CDR1 and CDR2 are SGHRS and YFSETQ. CDR3 length equals 15 residues. For the CDR3, the DNA is TGCGCCAGCAGCGGGGGCTTCAGGGTTGAACACGAGCAGTACTTC. Translation gives CASSGGFRVEHEQYF. The whole variable domain, remainder taken from reference TRBV5-1 and TRBJ2-7, is KAGVTQTPRYLIKTRGQQVTLSCSPISGHRSVSWYQQTPGQGLQFLFEYFSETQRNKGNFPGRFSGRQFSNSRSEMNVSTLELGDSALYLCASSGGFRVEHEQYFGPGTRLTVT.

The chain has TRBV2 and TRBJ2-3, with D possibly TRBD2 on 5 matching bases. The germline CDR1 and CDR2 sequences are SNHLY and FYNNEI. Trimming removed 3 bases at V and 5 bases at J, with 12 bases between. The CDR3 extends over 14 amino acids. The DNA of the CDR3 is TGTGCCAGCAGTGAGTTTCTAGCAGAAGATACGCAGTATTTT. Protein sequence: CASSEFLAEDTQYF.

The genes are TRBV19 and TRBJ1-4, with unresolved D. The CDR3 consists of 14 residues. Per the germline V gene, CDR1 is LNHDA and CDR2 is SQIVND (reference sequence). V was cut by 5 bases and J by 8 bases, with 15 bases left in between. DNA of the CDR3: TGTGCCAGTAGTGACCGAGGGAACCGGGAAAAACTGTTTTTT. Its protein is CASSDRGNREKLFF. Filled out from reference TRBV19 and TRBJ1-4, the complete variable domain reads DGGITQSPKYLFRKEGQNVTLSCEQNLNHDAMYWYRQDPGQGLRLIYYSQIVNDFQKGDIAEGYSVSREKKESFPLTVTSAQKNPTAFYLCASSDRGNREKLFFGSGTQLSVL.

J is TRBJ2-1 and V is TRBV18, with a possible D match to TRBD1 (6 bases). In germline, CDR1 is KGHSH, CDR2 LQKENI. The CDR3 contains 15 residues. The V gene lost 5 bases and the J gene lost 6 bases, with 17 bases spanning the gap. The CDR3 sequence: CASSSQGFGVNEQFF. The DNA for the CDR3 is TGTGCCAGCTCATCACAGGGTTTCGGAGTCAATGAGCAGTTCTTC.

The chain uses TRBV19 and TRBJ1-5; no reliable D call. The CDR3 is 17 residues long. Germline loops: CDR1 LNHDA, CDR2 SQIVND (reference sequence). Between the trimmed V and J ends, which lost 0 bases and 1 base, there was a span of 13 bases. The CDR3 sequence: CASSIEGGGISNQPQHF. The CDR3 DNA sequence: TGTGCCAGTAGTATAGAGGGCGGAGGAATAAGCAATCAGCCCCAGCATTTT. Filled out from reference TRBV19 and TRBJ1-5, the complete variable domain reads DGGITQSPKYLFRKEGQNVTLSCEQNLNHDAMYWYRQDPGQGLRLIYYSQIVNDFQKGDIAEGYSVSREKKESFPLTVTSAQKNPTAFYLCASSIEGGGISNQPQHFGDGTRLSIL.

The chain uses TRBV19 and TRBJ1-2; D unclear. The CDR3 sequence is 16 residues long. V lost 1 base to trimming and J lost 0 bases, with 12 bases between them. Germline-derived CDR1 and CDR2 are LNHDA and SQIVND (reference sequence). DNA for the CDR3: TGTGCCAGTAGTATAGCCAGATCCGGCGCTAACTATGGCTACACCTTC. Amino acid sequence: CASSIARSGANYGYTF.

The J gene is TRBJ2-7, the V gene TRBV6-5; D gene unclear. V was cut by 5 bases and J by 0 bases, with 8 bases left in between. Germline-derived CDR1 and CDR2 are MNHEY and SVGAGI. This CDR3 is built from 13 residues. DNA for the CDR3: TGTGCCAGCAGTCGGTCGGGCTCCTACGAGCAGTACTTC. Amino acid sequence: CASSRSGSYEQYF.

The chain couples TRBV29-1 to TRBJ2-7; TRBD2 might be the D (6 bases). This CDR3 has 12 residues. Trimming shortened V by 5 bases and J by 0 bases, and 8 bases separated the two germline ends. The V gene's germline CDR1 is SQVTM and CDR2 ANQGSEA. CDR3: CSVRRGSYEQYF. The CDR3 coding sequence is TGCAGCGTTCGGCGGGGCTCCTACGAGCAGTACTTC.

The J gene is TRBJ2-3, the V gene TRBV9; 11 bases match TRBD2. The CDR3 sequence is 17 residues long. Germline assignment: CDR1 SGDLS and CDR2 YYNGEE. Trimming removed 4 bases from V and 2 bases from J; junction bases left unmatched: 9. CDR3 amino acids: CASSTIAGGPLTDTQYF. The DNA for the CDR3 is TGTGCCAGCAGCACCATAGCGGGGGGGCCCCTCACAGATACGCAGTATTTT.

This chain joins TRBV4-3 and TRBJ1-4; a weak D match, TRBD1 (5 bases). From germline, CDR1 is LGHNA and CDR2 YSLEER. Trimming stripped 0 bases from V and 4 bases from J, with 12 bases between. CDR3 length: 16 residues. CDR3 DNA sequence: TGCGCCAGCAGCCAAGATTTCGGGGGGAATAATGAAAAACTGTTTTTT. It codes for CASSQDFGGNNEKLFF.

The chain links TRBV9 to TRBJ1-3; D is uncertain. Between the trimmed V and J ends, which lost 1 base and 0 bases, there was a span of 17 bases. This CDR3 comprises 18 residues. Germline lookup yields CDR1 SGDLS and CDR2 YYNGEE. The CDR3 is CASSVRGASGHSGNTIYF. Here the CDR3 DNA reads TGTGCCAGCAGCGTAAGAGGAGCTAGCGGGCACTCTGGAAACACCATATATTTT.